These 11 T cell receptor beta chains originate from one sample sequenced in a study of control samples from healthy donors and cancer patients. This table comes from immunoSEQ multiplex PCR, and its TCRdb copy is limited to in-frame clones, with some not included. The sample comprises 90,000 to 110,000 clones, about four fifths of which are singletons, and about 12% rests with the top ten. The sequenced sample was blood. These receptors all stem from a woman aged 45 to 65 in good health.

V is TRBV19 and J is TRBJ1-2; no reliable D call. Germline CDR1 reads LNHDA; CDR2 reads SQIVND (reference sequence). This CDR3 spans 13 amino acids. V was cut by 2 bases and J by 2 bases, with 6 bases left in between. The DNA of the CDR3 is TGTGCCAGTAGTATAAAGGGAAACTATGGCTACACCTTC. It is translated as CASSIKGNYGYTF.

The rearrangement joins TRBV2 to TRBJ2-7; D gene ambiguous. Trimming cost V 4 bases and J 2 bases, with 6 bases left between them. The CDR3 has 12 amino acids. The germline CDR1 and CDR2 sequences are SNHLY and FYNNEI. CDR3: CASSVWTYEQYF. CDR3 in DNA: TGTGCCAGCAGTGTGTGGACCTACGAGCAGTACTTC.

This chain uses TRBV27 with TRBJ1-5; D possibly corresponds to TRBD1 (6 bases). The CDR3 loop spans 15 amino acids. V was shortened by 1 base and J by 6 bases, with 13 bases between the two germline ends. Germline V CDR1 and CDR2: MNHEY, SMNVEV (reference sequence). In DNA, the CDR3 is TGTGCCAGCAGTTTATTGGGGGGCGCAGGTCAGCCCCAGCATTTT. Translated, it gives CASSLLGGAGQPQHF.

Details on this clone: The identical CDR3 is also encoded by other nucleotide sequences in the sample. The chain combines TRBV5-1 with TRBJ2-1; 8 bases agree with TRBD2. Trimming took 0 bases from V and 3 from J; bases not matched to a gene: 5. The CDR3 has 16 amino acids. CDR1 SGHRS and CDR2 YFSETQ come from the germline V gene. The CDR3 region has the DNA TGCGCCAGCAGCTTGGATCCCAGCGGGGGCTACAATGAGCAGTTCTTC. It translates to CASSLDPSGGYNEQFF.

The chain recombines TRBV3-1 (or the pseudogene TRBV3-2) with TRBJ2-7; 8 bases match TRBD1. V shed 4 bases and J 8 bases; nucleotides not matched to a gene: 7. CDR1 is LGHDT, CDR2 YNNKEL, per germline (reference sequence). The CDR3 extends over 13 amino acids. The CDR3 spells CASSPGQGRQQYF. CDR3 nucleotide sequence: TGTGCCAGCAGCCCTGGACAGGGACGACAGCAGTACTTC.

The CDR3 region is CASSSGGVETQYF. The CDR3 nucleotides are TGTGCCAGCAGTTCGGGAGGGGTGGAGACCCAGTACTTC. The V call is TRBV6-2 or TRBV6-3, the J call TRBJ2-5, with 8 bases fitting TRBD2. This CDR3 has 13 amino acids. Germline V gives CDR1 MNHEY, CDR2 SVGEGT. Trimming cost V 4 bases and J 5 bases; bases outside gene matches: 3.

The chain recombines TRBV19 with TRBJ1-4; D not certain. V lost 3 bases and J 0 bases, leaving 11 bases between the germline ends. CDR1 is LNHDA, CDR2 SQIVND, per germline (reference sequence). The CDR3 consists of 16 residues. In DNA, the CDR3 is TGTGCCAGTAGTATCGGAGGAATTGCAACTAATGAAAAACTGTTTTTT. This gives the protein CASSIGGIATNEKLFF.

The chain links TRBV7-3 to TRBJ2-3; 15 bases are shared with TRBD2. CDR3 length: 16 amino acids. The V gene's germline CDR1 is SGHTA and CDR2 FQGTGA. V gave up 4 bases and J gave up 4 bases; unmatched junction bases: 3. CDR3 sequence (DNA): TGTGCCAGCAGCTCGAGGACTAGCGGGGGGGCAGATACGCAGTATTTT. It codes for CASSSRTSGGADTQYF.

A single count supports this clone. The chain links TRBV7-3 to TRBJ1-1, with D possibly matching TRBD1 (5 bases). V was clipped by 1 base and J by 0 bases, with 9 bases between them. Germline V gene lookup returns CDR1 SGHTA and CDR2 FQGTGA. This CDR3 is 15 amino acids long. The chain's CDR3 is CASSLNVGLNTEAFF. The CDR3 bases are TGTGCCAGCAGCTTAAACGTGGGGCTGAACACTGAAGCTTTCTTT.

The rearrangement links TRBV10-3 to TRBJ2-5; D may be TRBD2 (6 bases). The CDR3 is 14 residues long. Per germline, CDR1 ENHRY and CDR2 SYGVKD. Trimming took off 4 bases at V and 3 bases at J, with 12 bases between the two ends. The CDR3 spells CAISVSGREETQYF. CDR3 nucleotides: TGTGCCATCAGTGTGAGCGGGCGCGAAGAGACCCAGTACTTC.

The chain carries TRBV19 and TRBJ1-6; 12 bases match TRBD1. CDR3 length equals 17 residues. V was pared by 4 bases and J by 7 bases, with 8 bases of the junction left unmatched. Germline assignment: CDR1 LNHDA and CDR2 SQIVND (reference sequence). CDR3 loop: CASSTSRDRGPNSPLHF. The CDR3, as DNA: TGTGCCAGTAGTACGTCCCGGGACAGGGGGCCCAATTCACCCCTCCACTTT. Variable domain in full (rest from reference TRBV19 and TRBJ1-6): DGGITQSPKYLFRKEGQNVTLSCEQNLNHDAMYWYRQDPGQGLRLIYYSQIVNDFQKGDIAEGYSVSREKKESFPLTVTSAQKNPTAFYLCASSTSRDRGPNSPLHFGNGTRLTVT.